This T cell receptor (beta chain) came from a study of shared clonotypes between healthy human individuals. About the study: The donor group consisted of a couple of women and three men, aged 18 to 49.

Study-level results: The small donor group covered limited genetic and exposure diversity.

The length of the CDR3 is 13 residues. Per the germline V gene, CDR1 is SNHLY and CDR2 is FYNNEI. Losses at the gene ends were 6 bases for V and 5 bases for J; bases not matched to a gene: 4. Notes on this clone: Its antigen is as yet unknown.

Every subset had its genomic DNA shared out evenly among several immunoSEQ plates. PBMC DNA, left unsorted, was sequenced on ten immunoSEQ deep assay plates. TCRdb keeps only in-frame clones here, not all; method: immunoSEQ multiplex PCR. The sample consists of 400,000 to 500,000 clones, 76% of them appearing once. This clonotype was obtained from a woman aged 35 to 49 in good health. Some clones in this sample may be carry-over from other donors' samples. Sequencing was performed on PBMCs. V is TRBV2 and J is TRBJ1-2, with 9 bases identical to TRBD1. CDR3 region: CASRQGAGYGYTF. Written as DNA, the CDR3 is TGTGCCAGCAGACAGGGGGCAGGGTATGGCTACACCTTC.